This entry lists 19 T cell receptor beta chains sequenced from one sample in a study of T cell responses to AZD1222 COVID-19 vaccine. Produced via immunoSEQ multiplex PCR; TCRdb's table is partial and in-frame only. Among under 35,000 clones, roughly 90% were seen once, and the ten largest hold 12% to 15%. The source material was peripheral blood, sampled 28 days after the second AZD1222 dose. Receptors originate from an adult who received the AZD1222 COVID-19 vaccine.

The chain couples TRBV5-1 to TRBJ2-7; D is uncertain. Deletions cut 1 base from V and 4 bases from J, with 15 bases between. Germline values: CDR1 SGHRS, CDR2 YFSETQ. The CDR3 consists of 15 residues. CDR3 region: CASSLFPGTQYEQYF. DNA of the CDR3: TGCGCCAGCAGCTTGTTTCCTGGAACACAATACGAGCAGTACTTC.

V usage is TRBV10-3 and J usage is TRBJ1-2, with TRBD1 as a possible D gene (5 bases). CDR1 and CDR2 from the germline V gene are ENHRY and SYGVKD. Trimming pared 10 bases from V and 5 bases from J, leaving 11 bases between. CDR3 length: 11 residues. CDR3 residues: CATAQGYGYTF. The DNA of the CDR3 is TGTGCCACCGCCCAGGGTTATGGCTACACCTTC.

The chain recombines TRBV6-1 with TRBJ2-7; unclear D gene. V gave up 3 bases and J gave up 4 bases, with 1 base separating them. The germline CDR1 and CDR2 sequences are MNHNS and SASEGT. This CDR3 is built from 10 residues. CDR3 residues: CASSDYEQYF. DNA for the CDR3: TGTGCCAGCAGTGATTACGAGCAGTACTTC.

V usage is TRBV10-3 and J usage is TRBJ1-2; TRBD1 matches 10 bases. Unmatched junction bases numbered 12, after V lost 11 bases and J lost 0 bases. Germline V lookup: CDR1 ENHRY, CDR2 SYGVKD. The CDR3 loop spans 16 amino acids. The CDR3 nucleotides are TGTGCCTCTCTAGAGGGACAGGGGTGGGCTAACTATGGCTACACCTTC. Translating it yields CASLEGQGWANYGYTF.

This clone was seen a single time. The gene calls are TRBV12-3 or TRBV12-4 and TRBJ2-7; TRBD1 aligns across 8 bases. This CDR3 spans 13 amino acids. V shed 5 bases, J shed 6 bases, and the junction held 6 bases outside the gene matches. In DNA form, the CDR3 reads TGTGCCAGCAGTGCCCAGGGGGCGGGCGAGCAGTACTTC. It specifies CASSAQGAGEQYF.

The chain uses TRBV9 and TRBJ2-3; perhaps D is TRBD1 or TRBD2 (5 bases each). Looked up from germline, CDR1 is SGDLS and CDR2 is YYNGEE. Trimming cost V 4 bases and J 3 bases, with 15 bases left between them. This CDR3 contains 15 residues. The CDR3 region is CASSTGLGTTDTQYF. The DNA of the CDR3 is TGTGCCAGCAGCACGGGGCTCGGTACTACAGATACGCAGTATTTT.

V usage is TRBV6-1 and J usage is TRBJ1-2, with TRBD1 identical over 12 bases. The CDR3 sequence is 19 residues long. Per the germline V gene, CDR1 is MNHNS and CDR2 is SASEGT. V was pared by 3 bases and J by 2 bases, with 13 bases of the junction left unmatched. The CDR3 spells CASSDSIIWDRGRNYGYTF. The CDR3 DNA sequence: TGTGCCAGCAGTGATAGTATTATCTGGGACAGGGGGCGGAACTATGGCTACACCTTC.

V and J are TRBV13 and TRBJ2-1, with 8 bases aligning to TRBD2. Germline CDR1 is PRHDT and CDR2 is FYEKMQ (reference sequence). The CDR3 contains 18 residues. Unmatched junction bases numbered 18, after V lost 3 bases and J lost 8 bases. The CDR3 bases are TGTGCCAGCAGCTTTCCGGGACTAGGGACCTTAGGGGGTGATGAGCAGTTCTTC. Translated, it gives CASSFPGLGTLGGDEQFF.

The chain carries TRBV6-5 and TRBJ1-6; TRBD1 matches 8 bases. The V and J ends lost 5 bases and 8 bases, in that order; junction bases with no gene match: 5. Germline CDR1 is MNHEY and CDR2 is SVGAGI. The CDR3 is made up of 14 amino acids. Here the CDR3 DNA reads TGTGCCAGCAGTCCCATGGACAGGGATTCACCCCTCCACTTT. It translates to CASSPMDRDSPLHF.

The V and J genes are TRBV15 and TRBJ1-1; TRBD1 agrees at 7 bases. The CDR3 runs to 12 residues. From germline, CDR1 is LNHNV and CDR2 YYDKDF (reference sequence). V trimming: 3 bases; J trimming: 7 bases; junction bases outside the gene matches: 2. The CDR3 bases are TGTGCCACCAGCAGGGGGACAGTTGAAGCTTTCTTT. It specifies CATSRGTVEAFF.

The genes are TRBV9 and TRBJ2-7, with a tentative D call TRBD1 (6 bases). This CDR3 contains 12 residues. From germline, CDR1 is SGDLS and CDR2 YYNGEE. V lost 4 bases, J lost 4 bases, and 9 bases lay in between. The CDR3 nucleotides read TGTGCCAGCAGCCAAACAGGGTACGAGCAGTACTTC. Its protein product is CASSQTGYEQYF.

The CDR3 loop is CASSYSRDRVNTEAFF. CDR3 DNA: TGTGCCAGCAGTTACTCGAGGGACAGGGTTAACACTGAAGCTTTCTTT. This sequence joins TRBV6-6 and TRBJ1-1; 9 bases fit TRBD1. CDR1 and CDR2 from the germline V gene are MNHNY and SVGAGI (reference sequence). The CDR3 runs to 16 residues. V lost 0 bases to trimming and J lost 2 bases; unmatched junction nucleotides: 4.

By sample share, this clone is large. The V call is TRBV19, the J call TRBJ1-1; the D is unclear. The CDR3 spans 15 residues. V gave up 3 bases and J gave up 4 bases, with 15 bases separating them. The germline V gene has CDR1 LNHDA and CDR2 SQIVND (reference sequence). DNA of the CDR3: TGTGCCAGTAGTATTTCAGAAAGCGGTGGCACTGAAGCTTTCTTT. The encoded protein is CASSISESGGTEAFF. Full variable domain (remainder filled in from reference TRBV19 and TRBJ1-1): DGGITQSPKYLFRKEGQNVTLSCEQNLNHDAMYWYRQDPGQGLRLIYYSQIVNDFQKGDIAEGYSVSREKKESFPLTVTSAQKNPTAFYLCASSISESGGTEAFFGQGTRLTVV.

This clone was recorded a few times. The chain joins TRBV18 to TRBJ2-7; TRBD1 is a possible D gene (5 bases). The germline V and J ends were trimmed by 4 bases and 3 bases, with 10 bases remaining between them. CDR3 size: 13 residues. The germline CDR1 and CDR2 sequences are KGHSH and LQKENI. CDR3 sequence: CASSQGINYEQYF. The CDR3 DNA follows: TGTGCCAGCTCACAGGGGATCAACTACGAGCAGTACTTC.

This chain uses TRBV7-8 with TRBJ2-3; 15 nucleotides agree with TRBD2. Germline V CDR1 and CDR2: SGHVS, FQNEAQ. J lost 8 bases, V lost 7 bases, and 16 bases had no gene match. The CDR3 is made up of 18 amino acids. As DNA, the CDR3 is TGTGCCAGCACGGGACGGCCGGGACTAGCGGGGGGAGTCGGTACGCAGTATTTT. Translated: CASTGRPGLAGGVGTQYF.

J is TRBJ2-7 and V is TRBV9, with D uncertain. V lost 2 bases to trimming and J lost 3 bases, with 6 bases between them. Germline V gives CDR1 SGDLS, CDR2 YYNGEE. CDR3 length: 12 amino acids. The CDR3 DNA follows: TGTGCCAGCAGCGTTTCCGACTACGAGCAGTACTTC. It yields the protein CASSVSDYEQYF.

In this sample, this clone turned up a few times. The V gene is TRBV6-4, the J gene TRBJ1-2; no clear D gene. Trimming pared 0 bases from V and 5 bases from J, leaving 7 bases between. CDR1 is MRHNA, CDR2 SNTAGT, per germline. This CDR3 has 13 amino acids. The CDR3 loop reads CASSDSSGYGYTF. For the CDR3, the DNA is TGTGCCAGCAGTGACTCTTCGGGTTATGGCTACACCTTC.

This clone was found a few times. At the DNA level, this CDR3 is encoded by other sequences in the same sample as well. The rearrangement joins TRBV30 to TRBJ1-5; D is ambiguous. The ends were cut back, 2 bases at V and 0 bases at J, with 8 bases in the middle. The CDR3 extends over 14 amino acids. In germline, CDR1 is GTSNPN, CDR2 SVGIG (reference sequence). CDR3 residues: CAWSRTDSNQPQHF. In DNA form, the CDR3 reads TGTGCCTGGAGTCGGACGGATAGCAATCAGCCCCAGCATTTT.

This rearrangement joins TRBV19 to TRBJ1-1; unclear D gene. The V gene lost 5 bases and the J gene lost 1 base, with 11 bases spanning the gap. Looked up from germline, CDR1 is LNHDA and CDR2 is SQIVND (reference sequence). CDR3 size: 14 residues. The CDR3 is CASSPTTGNTEAFF. DNA for the CDR3: TGTGCCAGTAGTCCTACGACGGGGAACACTGAAGCTTTCTTT. The variable domain in full, completed from reference TRBV19 and TRBJ1-1, reads DGGITQSPKYLFRKEGQNVTLSCEQNLNHDAMYWYRQDPGQGLRLIYYSQIVNDFQKGDIAEGYSVSREKKESFPLTVTSAQKNPTAFYLCASSPTTGNTEAFFGQGTRLTVV.